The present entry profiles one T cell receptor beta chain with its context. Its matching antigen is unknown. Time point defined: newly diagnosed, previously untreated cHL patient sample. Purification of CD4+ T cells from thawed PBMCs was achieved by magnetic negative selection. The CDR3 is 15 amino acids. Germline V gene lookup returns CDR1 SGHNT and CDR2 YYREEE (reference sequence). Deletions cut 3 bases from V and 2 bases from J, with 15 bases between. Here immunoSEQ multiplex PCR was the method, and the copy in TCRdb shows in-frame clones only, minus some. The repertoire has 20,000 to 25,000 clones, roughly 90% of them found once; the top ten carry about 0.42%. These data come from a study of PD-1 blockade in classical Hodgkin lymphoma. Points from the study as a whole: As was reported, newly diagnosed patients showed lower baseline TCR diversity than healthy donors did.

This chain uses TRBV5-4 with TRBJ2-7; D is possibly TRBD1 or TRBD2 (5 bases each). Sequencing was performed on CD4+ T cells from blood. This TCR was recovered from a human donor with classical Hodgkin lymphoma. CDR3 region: CASSSMGVTPYEQYF. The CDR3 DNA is TGTGCCAGCAGCTCCATGGGGGTAACCCCCTACGAGCAGTACTTC.